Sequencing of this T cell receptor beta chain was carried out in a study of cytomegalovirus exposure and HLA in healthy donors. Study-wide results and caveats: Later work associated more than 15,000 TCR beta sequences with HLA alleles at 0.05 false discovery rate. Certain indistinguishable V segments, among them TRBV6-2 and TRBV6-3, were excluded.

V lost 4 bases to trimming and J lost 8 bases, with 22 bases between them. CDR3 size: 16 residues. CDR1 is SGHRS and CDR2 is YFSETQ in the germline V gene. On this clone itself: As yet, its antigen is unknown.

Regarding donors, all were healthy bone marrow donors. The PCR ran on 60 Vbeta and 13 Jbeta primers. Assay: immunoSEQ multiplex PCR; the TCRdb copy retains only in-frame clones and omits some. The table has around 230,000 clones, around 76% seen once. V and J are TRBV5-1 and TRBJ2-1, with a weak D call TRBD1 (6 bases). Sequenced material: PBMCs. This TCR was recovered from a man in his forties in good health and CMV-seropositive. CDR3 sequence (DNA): TGCGCCAGCAGCGGAACGCACAGGGTGTCCGGCGATGAGCAGTTCTTC. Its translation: CASSGTHRVSGDEQFF.